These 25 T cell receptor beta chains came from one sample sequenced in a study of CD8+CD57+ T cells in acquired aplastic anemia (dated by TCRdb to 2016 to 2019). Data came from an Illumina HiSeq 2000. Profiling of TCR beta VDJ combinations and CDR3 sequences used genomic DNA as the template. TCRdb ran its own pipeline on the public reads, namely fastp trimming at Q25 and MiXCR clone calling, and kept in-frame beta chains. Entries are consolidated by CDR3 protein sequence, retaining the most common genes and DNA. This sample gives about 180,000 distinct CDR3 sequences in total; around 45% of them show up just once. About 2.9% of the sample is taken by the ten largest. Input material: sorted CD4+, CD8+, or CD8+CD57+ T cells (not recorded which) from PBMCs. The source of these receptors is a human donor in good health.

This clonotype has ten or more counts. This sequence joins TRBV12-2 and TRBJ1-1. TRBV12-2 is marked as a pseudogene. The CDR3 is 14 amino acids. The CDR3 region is CASRSITTSAEAFF. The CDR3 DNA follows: TGTGCAAGTCGCTCCATTACGACTAGCGCTGAAGCTTTCTTT.

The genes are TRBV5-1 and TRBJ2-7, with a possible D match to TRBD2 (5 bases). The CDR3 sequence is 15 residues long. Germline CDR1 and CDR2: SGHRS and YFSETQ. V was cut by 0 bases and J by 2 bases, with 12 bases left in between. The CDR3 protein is CASSLGHGVAYEQYF. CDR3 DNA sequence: TGCGCCAGCAGCTTGGGGCACGGGGTGGCCTACGAGCAGTACTTC.

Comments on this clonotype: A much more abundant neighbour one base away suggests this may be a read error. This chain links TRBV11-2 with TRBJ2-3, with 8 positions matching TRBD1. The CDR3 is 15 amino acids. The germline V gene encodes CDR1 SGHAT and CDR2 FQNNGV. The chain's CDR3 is CASSPGQGETDTHYF. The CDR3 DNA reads TGTGCCAGCAGTCCCGGACAGGGAGAGACAGATACGCATTATTTT.

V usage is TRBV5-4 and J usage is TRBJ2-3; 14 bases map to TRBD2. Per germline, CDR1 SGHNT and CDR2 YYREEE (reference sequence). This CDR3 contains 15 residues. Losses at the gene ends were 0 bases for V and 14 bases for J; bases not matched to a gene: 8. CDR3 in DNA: TGTGCCAGCAGCTTGGGGGGGACTAGCGGGAGTAGTCGGTATTTT. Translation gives CASSLGGTSGSSRYF.

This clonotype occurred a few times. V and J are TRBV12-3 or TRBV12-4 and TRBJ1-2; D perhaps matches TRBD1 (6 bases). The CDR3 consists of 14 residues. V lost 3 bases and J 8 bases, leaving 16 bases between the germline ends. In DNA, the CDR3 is TGTGCCAGCAGTTTTCAACAGGGTTCGTCCGGCTACACCTTC. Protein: CASSFQQGSSGYTF.

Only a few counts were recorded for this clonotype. The CDR3 coding sequence is TGTGCCAGCAGCCAAGTCCGGGCAGCTTCCTCCTATGGCTACACCTTC. It encodes CASSQVRAASSYGYTF. The chain has TRBV4-2 and TRBJ1-2; unclear D gene. Deletions cut 1 base from V and 4 bases from J, with 16 bases between. Germline V gene data show CDR1 as LGHNA and CDR2 as YNFKEQ. The CDR3 has 16 residues.

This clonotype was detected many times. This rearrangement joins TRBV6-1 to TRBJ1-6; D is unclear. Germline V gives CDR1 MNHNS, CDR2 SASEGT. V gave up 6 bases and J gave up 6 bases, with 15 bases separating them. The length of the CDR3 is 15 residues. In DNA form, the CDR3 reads TGTGCCAGCAGACTCCGAAGCGGGATTAATTCACCCCTCCACTTT. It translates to CASRLRSGINSPLHF.

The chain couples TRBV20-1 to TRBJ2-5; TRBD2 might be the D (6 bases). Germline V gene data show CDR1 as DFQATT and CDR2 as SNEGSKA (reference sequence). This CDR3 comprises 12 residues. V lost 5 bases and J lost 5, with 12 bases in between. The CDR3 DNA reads TGCAGTGCTGGCAGACTAGGGGAGACCCAGTACTTC. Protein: CSAGRLGETQYF.

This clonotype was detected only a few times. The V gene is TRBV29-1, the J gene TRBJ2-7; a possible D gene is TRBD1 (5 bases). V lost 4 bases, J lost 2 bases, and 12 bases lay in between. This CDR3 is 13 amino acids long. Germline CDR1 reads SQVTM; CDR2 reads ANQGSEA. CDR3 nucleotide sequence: TGCAGCGTTGGTAGGCAGGGTGCCTACGAGCAGTACTTC. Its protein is CSVGRQGAYEQYF.

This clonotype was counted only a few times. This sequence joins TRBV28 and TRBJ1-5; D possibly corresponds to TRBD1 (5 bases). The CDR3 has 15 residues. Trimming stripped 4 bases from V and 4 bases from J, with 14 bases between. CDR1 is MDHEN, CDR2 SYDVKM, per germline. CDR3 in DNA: TGTGCCAGCAGTTCCACGACAGCTATAAATCAGCCCCAGCATTTT. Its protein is CASSSTTAINQPQHF.

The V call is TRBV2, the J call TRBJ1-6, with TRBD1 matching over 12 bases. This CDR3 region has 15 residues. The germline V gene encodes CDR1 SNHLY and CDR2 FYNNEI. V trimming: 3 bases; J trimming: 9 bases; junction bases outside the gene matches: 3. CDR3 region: CASSDGTGGSSPLHF. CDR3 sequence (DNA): TGTGCCAGCAGTGATGGGACAGGGGGCTCTTCACCCCTCCACTTT.

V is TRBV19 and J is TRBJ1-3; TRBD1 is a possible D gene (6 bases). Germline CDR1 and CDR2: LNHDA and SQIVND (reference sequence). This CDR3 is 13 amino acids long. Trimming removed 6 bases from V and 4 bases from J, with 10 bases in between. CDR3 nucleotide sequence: TGTGCCAGTAGCCGGGACATGGGAAACACCATATATTTT. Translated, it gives CASSRDMGNTIYF.

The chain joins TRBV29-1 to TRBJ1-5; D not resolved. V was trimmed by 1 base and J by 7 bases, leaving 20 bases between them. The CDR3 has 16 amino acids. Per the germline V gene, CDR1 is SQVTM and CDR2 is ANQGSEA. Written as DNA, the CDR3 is TGCAGCGTTGAAGGGACGAGGGCGGGAGGCGAGCAGCCCCAGCATTTT. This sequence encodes CSVEGTRAGGEQPQHF.

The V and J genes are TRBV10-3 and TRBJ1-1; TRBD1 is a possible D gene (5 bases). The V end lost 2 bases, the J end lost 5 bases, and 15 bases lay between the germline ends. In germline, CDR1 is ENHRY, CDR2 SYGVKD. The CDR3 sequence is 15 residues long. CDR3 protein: CAISEMGPPTTEAFF. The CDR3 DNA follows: TGTGCCATCAGTGAGATGGGGCCGCCTACAACTGAAGCTTTCTTT.

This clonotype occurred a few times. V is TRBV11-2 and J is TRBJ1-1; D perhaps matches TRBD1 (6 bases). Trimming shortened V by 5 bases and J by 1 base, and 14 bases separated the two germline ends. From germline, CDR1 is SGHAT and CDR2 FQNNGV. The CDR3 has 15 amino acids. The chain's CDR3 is CASSGAARGNTEAFF. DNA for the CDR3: TGTGCCAGCAGCGGTGCCGCCAGGGGGAACACTGAAGCTTTCTTT. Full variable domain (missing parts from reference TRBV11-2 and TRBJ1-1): EAGVAQSPRYKIIEKRQSVAFWCNPISGHATLYWYQQILGQGPKLLIQFQNNGVVDDSQLPKDRFSAERLKGVDSTLKIQPAKLEDSAVYLCASSGAARGNTEAFFGQGTRLTVV.

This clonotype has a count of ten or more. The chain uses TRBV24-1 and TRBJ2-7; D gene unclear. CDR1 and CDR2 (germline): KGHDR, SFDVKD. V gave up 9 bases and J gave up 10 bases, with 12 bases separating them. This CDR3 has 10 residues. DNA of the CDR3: TGTGCCACCCCAGACCGGCGCCAGTACTTC. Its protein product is CATPDRRQYF.

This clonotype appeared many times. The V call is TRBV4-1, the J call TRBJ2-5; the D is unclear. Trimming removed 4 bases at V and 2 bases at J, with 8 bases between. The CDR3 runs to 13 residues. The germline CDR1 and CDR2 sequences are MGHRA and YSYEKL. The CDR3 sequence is CASSPVGQETQYF. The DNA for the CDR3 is TGCGCCAGCAGCCCAGTCGGGCAAGAGACCCAGTACTTC.

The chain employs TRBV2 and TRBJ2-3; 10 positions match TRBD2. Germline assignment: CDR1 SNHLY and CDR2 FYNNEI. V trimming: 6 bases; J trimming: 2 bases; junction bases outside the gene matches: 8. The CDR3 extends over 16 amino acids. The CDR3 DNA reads TGTGCCAGCAGGCCTAGCGGGAGTCACGACACAGATACGCAGTATTTT. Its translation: CASRPSGSHDTDTQYF.

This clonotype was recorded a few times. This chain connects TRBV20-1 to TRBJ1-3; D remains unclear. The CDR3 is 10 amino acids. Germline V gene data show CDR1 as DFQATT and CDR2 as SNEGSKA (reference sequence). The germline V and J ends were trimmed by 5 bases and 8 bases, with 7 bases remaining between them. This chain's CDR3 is CSARWDTIYF. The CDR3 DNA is TGCAGTGCTCGGTGGGACACCATATATTTT.

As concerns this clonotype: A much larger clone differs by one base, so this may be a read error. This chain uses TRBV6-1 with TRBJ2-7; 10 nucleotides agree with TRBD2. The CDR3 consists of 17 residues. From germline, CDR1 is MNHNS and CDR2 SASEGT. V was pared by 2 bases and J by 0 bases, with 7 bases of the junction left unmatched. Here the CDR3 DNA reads TGTGCCAGCAGTGAACCCTGGGGGACTAGCGACTCCTACGAGCAGTACTTC. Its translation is CASSEPWGTSDSYEQYF.

CDR3 protein: CATSSDRTSYEQYF. The CDR3 bases are TGTGCCACCAGCAGTGACCGGACCTCCTACGAGCAGTACTTC. This chain uses TRBV15 with TRBJ2-7; D is ambiguous. Germline loops: CDR1 LNHNV, CDR2 YYDKDF (reference sequence). With 3 bases removed from V and 0 bases from J, the gap between germline ends came to 9 bases. There are 14 residues in the CDR3.

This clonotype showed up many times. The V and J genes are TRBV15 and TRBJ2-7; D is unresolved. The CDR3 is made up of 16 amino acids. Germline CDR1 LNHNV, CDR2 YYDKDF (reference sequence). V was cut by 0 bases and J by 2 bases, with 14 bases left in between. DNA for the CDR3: TGTGCCACCAGCAGAGATCGGCCGGTCTGGACCTACGAGCAGTACTTC. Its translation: CATSRDRPVWTYEQYF.

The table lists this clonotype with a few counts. CDR3 protein: CASSSRDGYTF. DNA of the CDR3: TGTGCCAGCAGCAGCAGGGATGGCTACACCTTC. This chain links TRBV7-2 with TRBJ1-2, with D maybe TRBD1 (5 bases). CDR1 and CDR2 from the germline V gene are SGHTA and FQGNSA. This CDR3 is 11 amino acids long. Trimming pared 5 bases from V and 6 bases from J, leaving 7 bases between.

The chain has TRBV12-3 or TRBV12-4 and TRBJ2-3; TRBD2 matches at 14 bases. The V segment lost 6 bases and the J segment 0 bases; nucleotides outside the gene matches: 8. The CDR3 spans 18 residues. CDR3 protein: CASRTSGRALESTDTQYF. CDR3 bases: TGTGCCAGCAGGACTAGCGGGAGGGCACTTGAAAGCACAGATACGCAGTATTTT.

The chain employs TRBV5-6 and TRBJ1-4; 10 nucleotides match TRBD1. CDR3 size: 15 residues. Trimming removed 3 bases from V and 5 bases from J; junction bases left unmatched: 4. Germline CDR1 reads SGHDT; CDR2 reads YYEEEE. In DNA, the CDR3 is TGTGCCAGCAGCTATTGGACAGGGGGAAATGAAAAACTGTTTTTT. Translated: CASSYWTGGNEKLFF.